The sequence of this T cell receptor beta chain was determined in a study of blood T cell repertoires in COVID-19. Study-wide context: COVID-19 samples collected from the United States, Italy and Spain covered acute and convalescent phases. T cells, B-cell-depleted T cells, or PBMCs provided the cDNA or gDNA that served as material.

In the original workflow: Estimation of nucleated cell counts was performed using reference gene primer amplification. Produced via immunoSEQ multiplex PCR; TCRdb's table is partial and in-frame only. That table is the source of V, J and clone size, and D and trimming were worked out from the DNA. The table records fewer than 350,000 clones, 70% to 90% of them present only once. In the case of this clone: This CDR3 is also generated by other DNA sequences in the sample.

The CDR3 covers 11 residues. The ends were cut back, 6 bases at V and 1 base at J, with 6 bases in the middle. CDR1 and CDR2 from the germline V gene are DFQATT and SNEGSKA (reference sequence). The sequencing input was peripheral blood. This TCR came from a woman in her 30s who had recovered from COVID-19. The V gene is TRBV20-1, the J gene TRBJ1-1; D not certain. CDR3 protein: CSASGNTEAFF. CDR3 bases: TGCAGTGCATCGGGGAACACTGAAGCTTTCTTT.